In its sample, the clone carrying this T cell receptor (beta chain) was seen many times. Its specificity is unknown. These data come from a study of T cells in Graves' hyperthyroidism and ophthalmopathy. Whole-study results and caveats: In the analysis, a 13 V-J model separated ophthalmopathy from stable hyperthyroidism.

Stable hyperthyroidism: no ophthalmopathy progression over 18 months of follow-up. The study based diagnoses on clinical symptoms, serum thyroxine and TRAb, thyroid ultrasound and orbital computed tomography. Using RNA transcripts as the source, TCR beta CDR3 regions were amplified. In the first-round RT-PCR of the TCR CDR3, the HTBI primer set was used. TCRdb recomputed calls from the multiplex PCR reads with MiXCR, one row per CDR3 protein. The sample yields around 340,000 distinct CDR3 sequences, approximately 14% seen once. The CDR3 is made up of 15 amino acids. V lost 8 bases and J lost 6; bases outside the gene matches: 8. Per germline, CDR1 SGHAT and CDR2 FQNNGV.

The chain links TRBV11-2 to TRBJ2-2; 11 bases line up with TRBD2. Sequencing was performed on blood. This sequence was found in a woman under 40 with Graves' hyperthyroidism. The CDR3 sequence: CASGLAGGPAGELFF. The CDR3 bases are TGTGCCAGCGGATTAGCGGGAGGGCCTGCCGGGGAGCTGTTTTTT.